The sample holds a few counts of the clone carrying this T cell receptor (beta chain). Its target is unknown. PCR involved 60 Vbeta and 13 Jbeta primers. The data were produced by immunoSEQ multiplex PCR, yet TCRdb's version contains in-frame clones alone and is incomplete. The sample lists a few hundred thousand clones, more than 65% occurring once. The CDR3 totals 14 residues. The V gene's germline CDR1 is LNHDA and CDR2 SQIVND (reference sequence). With V trimmed by 5 bases and J by 1 base, 3 bases remained unmatched. These data belong to a study of cytomegalovirus exposure and HLA in healthy donors. General study findings and limits: Follow-up analysis seemed to connect common viral pathogens with several of the most significant clusters identified. Researchers counted over 150 TCR beta chains as cytomegalovirus-associated. In a later analysis, compared with equally common non-associated chains, HLA-associated beta chains were more expanded.

The TCR was taken from a woman in her twenties or thirties in good health and CMV-seronegative. The sample taken for sequencing was PBMCs. V is TRBV19 and J is TRBJ1-1, with 8 bases that match TRBD1. As DNA, the CDR3 is TGTGCCAGTAGTGACAGGGGTGGGAACACTGAAGCTTTCTTT. Translated: CASSDRGGNTEAFF.